This T cell receptor (beta chain) was retrieved from a study of vaccination effects on CD4 cells after COVID-19. V lost 6 bases, J lost 3 bases, and 8 bases lay in between. Germline loops: CDR1 MNHEY, CDR2 SVGAGI. The CDR3 sequence is 13 residues long. Profiled with immunoSEQ multiplex PCR; TCRdb holds only in-frame clones, not every one. The sample contains tens of thousands of clones, around 66% of which appear only once. Points from the study as a whole: The study found marked clonal contraction of infection- and vaccine-induced clones late after vaccination.

About this clone itself: Its specificity is not known.

When around 9 days of culture had elapsed, CD4+ T cells were isolated. Two doses of either BNT162b2 or mRNA-1273 were given to each participant. People in the vaccine group had not been infected with SARS-CoV-2 before, and their nucleocapsid antibodies were negative. On day 3 and again on day 7, half the medium was replaced with IL-2 medium. The sequencing here drew on CD4+ T cells from PBMCs cultured without peptide, taken after COVID-19 vaccination. V and J are TRBV6-5 and TRBJ2-2, with a weak D call TRBD2 (5 bases). The clonotype originates from a human donor who received a COVID-19 vaccine. This chain's CDR3 is CASSPGYTGELFF. The CDR3 nucleotides read TGTGCCAGCAGCCCGGGATACACCGGGGAGCTGTTTTTT.